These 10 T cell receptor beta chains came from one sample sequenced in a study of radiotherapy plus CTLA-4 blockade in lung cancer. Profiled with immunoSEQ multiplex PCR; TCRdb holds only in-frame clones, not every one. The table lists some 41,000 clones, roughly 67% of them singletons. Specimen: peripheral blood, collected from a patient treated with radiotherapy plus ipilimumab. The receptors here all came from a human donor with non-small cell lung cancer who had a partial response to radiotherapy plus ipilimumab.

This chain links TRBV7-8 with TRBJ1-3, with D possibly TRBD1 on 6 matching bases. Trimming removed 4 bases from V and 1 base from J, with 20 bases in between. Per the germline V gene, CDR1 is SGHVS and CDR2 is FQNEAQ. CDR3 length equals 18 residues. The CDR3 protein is CASSSRPIGQKSGNTIYF. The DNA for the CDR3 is TGTGCCAGCAGCTCCCGGCCTATAGGACAGAAATCTGGAAACACCATATATTTT.

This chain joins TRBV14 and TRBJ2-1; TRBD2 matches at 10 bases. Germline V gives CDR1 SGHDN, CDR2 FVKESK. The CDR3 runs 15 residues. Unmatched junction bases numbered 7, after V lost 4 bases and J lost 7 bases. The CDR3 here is CASSLSSGGGNEQFF. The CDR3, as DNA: TGTGCCAGCAGCCTATCTAGCGGGGGAGGGAATGAGCAGTTCTTC. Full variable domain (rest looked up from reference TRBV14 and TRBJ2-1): EAGVTQFPSHSVIEKGQTVTLRCDPISGHDNLYWYRRVMGKEIKFLLHFVKESKQDESGMPNNRFLAERTGGTYSTLKVQPAELEDSGVYFCASSLSSGGGNEQFFGPGTRLTVL.

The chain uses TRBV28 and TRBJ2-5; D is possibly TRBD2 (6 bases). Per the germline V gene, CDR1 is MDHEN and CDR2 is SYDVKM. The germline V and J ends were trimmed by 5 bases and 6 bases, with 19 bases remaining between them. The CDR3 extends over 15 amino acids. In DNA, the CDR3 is TGTGCCAGCAGTCCCCAGGGTGGAGGAGGGAAGACCCAGTACTTC. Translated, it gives CASSPQGGGGKTQYF. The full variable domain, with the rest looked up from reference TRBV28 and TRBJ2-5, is DVKVTQSSRYLVKRTGEKVFLECVQDMDHENMFWYRQDPGLGLRLIYFSYDVKMKEKGDIPEGYSVSREKKERFSLILESASTNQTSMYLCASSPQGGGGKTQYFGPGTRLLVL.

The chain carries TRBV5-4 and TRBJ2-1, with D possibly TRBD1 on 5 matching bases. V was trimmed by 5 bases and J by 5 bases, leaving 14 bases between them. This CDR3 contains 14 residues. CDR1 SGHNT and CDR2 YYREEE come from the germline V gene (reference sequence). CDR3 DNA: TGTGCCAGCAGTGGTGGGGCCGACAACAATGAGCAGTTCTTC. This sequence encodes CASSGGADNNEQFF. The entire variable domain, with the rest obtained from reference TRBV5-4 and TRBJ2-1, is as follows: ETGVTQSPTHLIKTRGQQVTLRCSSQSGHNTVSWYQQALGQGPQFIFQYYREEENGRGNFPPRFSGLQFPNYSSELNVNALELDDSALYLCASSGGADNNEQFFGPGTRLTVL.

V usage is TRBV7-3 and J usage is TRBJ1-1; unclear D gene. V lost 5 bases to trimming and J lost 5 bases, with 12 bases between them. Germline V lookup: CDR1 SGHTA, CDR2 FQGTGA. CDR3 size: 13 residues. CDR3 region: CASSEAGVTEAFF. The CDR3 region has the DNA TGTGCCAGCAGCGAGGCCGGGGTAACTGAAGCTTTCTTT.

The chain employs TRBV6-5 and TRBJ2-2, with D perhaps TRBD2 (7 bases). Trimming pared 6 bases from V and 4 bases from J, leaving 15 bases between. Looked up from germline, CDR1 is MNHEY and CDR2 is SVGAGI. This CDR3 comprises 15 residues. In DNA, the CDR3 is TGTGCCAGCAGAGACGAGGGAGGGGGCACCGGGGAGCTGTTTTTT. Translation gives CASRDEGGGTGELFF.

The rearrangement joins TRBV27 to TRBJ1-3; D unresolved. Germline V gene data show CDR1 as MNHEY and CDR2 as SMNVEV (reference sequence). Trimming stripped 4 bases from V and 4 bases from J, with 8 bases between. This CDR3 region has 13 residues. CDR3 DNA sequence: TGTGCCAGCAGTTCAACGGGAGGAAACACCATATATTTT. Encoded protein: CASSSTGGNTIYF.

This CDR3 is CASSQDDRDTDTQYF. The DNA for the CDR3 is TGCGCCAGCAGCCAAGACGACAGGGATACAGATACGCAGTATTTT. V usage is TRBV4-3 and J usage is TRBJ2-3; TRBD1 agrees at 7 bases. Germline values: CDR1 LGHNA, CDR2 YSLEER. The CDR3 is made up of 15 amino acids. J was trimmed by 3 bases and V by 0 bases; bases with no gene match: 3.

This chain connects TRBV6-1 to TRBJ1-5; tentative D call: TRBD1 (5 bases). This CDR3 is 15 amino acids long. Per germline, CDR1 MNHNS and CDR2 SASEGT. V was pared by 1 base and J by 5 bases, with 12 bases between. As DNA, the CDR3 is TGTGCCAGCAGTGAAGTAGCAGCAGGGTATCAGCCCCAGCATTTT. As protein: CASSEVAAGYQPQHF.

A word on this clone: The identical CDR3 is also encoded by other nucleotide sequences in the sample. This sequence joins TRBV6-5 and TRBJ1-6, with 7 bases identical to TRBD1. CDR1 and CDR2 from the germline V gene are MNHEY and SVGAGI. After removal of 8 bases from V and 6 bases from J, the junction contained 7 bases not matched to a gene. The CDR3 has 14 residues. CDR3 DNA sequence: TGTGCCAGCGCTTTAGACAGGGTTAATTCACCCCTCCACTTT. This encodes CASALDRVNSPLHF.